Below are 17 T cell receptor beta chains sequenced from a single sample in a study of blood T cell repertoires in COVID-19. TCRdb keeps only in-frame clones here, not all; method: immunoSEQ multiplex PCR. The data show tens of thousands of clones, 90% to 95% seen once. Material for sequencing was peripheral blood. Source of these receptors: a woman older than 75 with acute or convalescent COVID-19.

The chain combines TRBV3-1 (or the pseudogene TRBV3-2) with TRBJ2-5; 14 nucleotides agree with TRBD2. J lost 5 bases, V lost 4 bases, and 6 bases had no gene match. The CDR3 has 16 residues. Germline CDR1 and CDR2: LGHDT and YNNKEL (reference sequence). CDR3 in amino acids: CASSPTGTSGSETQYF. The CDR3, as DNA: TGTGCCAGCAGCCCGACGGGGACTAGCGGGAGTGAGACCCAGTACTTC.

V is TRBV19 and J is TRBJ1-1; tentatively, D is TRBD1 (5 bases). The length of the CDR3 is 15 residues. V dropped 1 base and J dropped 0 bases, with 9 bases sitting between them. CDR1 is LNHDA, CDR2 SQIVND, per germline (reference sequence). This chain's CDR3 is CASSIGRVMNTEAFF. In nucleotides, the CDR3 is TGTGCCAGTAGTATAGGCAGGGTAATGAACACTGAAGCTTTCTTT.

J is TRBJ2-7 and V is TRBV5-6; no reliable D call. The CDR3 sequence is 11 residues long. Between the trimmed V and J ends, which lost 1 base and 7 bases, there was a span of 6 bases. CDR1 is SGHDT and CDR2 is YYEEEE in the germline V gene. The CDR3 DNA is TGTGCCAGCAGCTTGAAGAGAGAGCAGTACTTC. It yields the protein CASSLKREQYF.

The chain couples TRBV6-2 or TRBV6-3 to TRBJ1-2; TRBD1 matches 7 bases. CDR3 length: 13 amino acids. Germline-derived CDR1 and CDR2 are MNHEY and SVGEGT. With V trimmed by 5 bases and J by 6 bases, 6 bases remained unmatched. The CDR3 sequence: CASSHRGGNGYTF. CDR3 DNA sequence: TGTGCCAGCAGTCACAGGGGAGGTAATGGCTACACCTTC.

This chain joins TRBV6-2 or TRBV6-3 and TRBJ2-7; 7 bases fit TRBD1. Germline CDR1 is MNHEY and CDR2 is SVGEGT. V trimming: 3 bases; J trimming: 0 bases; junction bases outside the gene matches: 5. CDR3 length: 15 residues. The CDR3 sequence is CASSYGQDSSYEQYF. The CDR3 DNA follows: TGTGCCAGCAGTTATGGACAGGACAGCTCCTACGAGCAGTACTTC.

This chain uses TRBV5-1 with TRBJ2-1; D remains ambiguous. CDR1 is SGHRS, CDR2 YFSETQ, per germline. This CDR3 contains 15 residues. Trimming pared 0 bases from V and 7 bases from J, leaving 14 bases between. This CDR3 reads CASSLGVRGENEQFF. The CDR3 DNA sequence: TGCGCCAGCAGCTTGGGGGTACGAGGAGAGAATGAGCAGTTCTTC.

This clone was counted a single time. This chain uses TRBV4-1 with TRBJ1-4; 7 bases agree with TRBD1. Per the germline V gene, CDR1 is MGHRA and CDR2 is YSYEKL. The CDR3 extends over 16 amino acids. V lost 0 bases and J lost 5; bases outside the gene matches: 6. CDR3 loop: CASSQERNRGNEKLFF. The DNA of the CDR3 is TGCGCCAGCAGCCAAGAACGGAACAGGGGAAATGAAAAACTGTTTTTT.

This clone was seen a few times. This chain joins TRBV19 and TRBJ1-1, with 7 bases identical to TRBD1. V trimming: 7 bases; J trimming: 1 base; junction bases outside the gene matches: 6. Germline lookup yields CDR1 LNHDA and CDR2 SQIVND (reference sequence). CDR3 length: 14 amino acids. CDR3: CASTSGQWNTEAFF. CDR3 bases: TGTGCCAGTACCTCGGGACAGTGGAACACTGAAGCTTTCTTT.

This chain connects TRBV6-2 or TRBV6-3 to TRBJ2-3; 14 bases are shared with TRBD2. CDR1 and CDR2 (germline): MNHEY, SVGEGT. The CDR3 spans 16 residues. Germline trimming cut 6 bases from V and 5 bases from J; bases unmatched to any gene: 7. As DNA, the CDR3 is TGTGCCAGCAGCACTCTTGGGACTAGCGGGGGAGATACGCAGTATTTT. The encoded protein is CASSTLGTSGGDTQYF.

The rearrangement joins TRBV4-3 to TRBJ1-1; TRBD1 agrees at 7 bases. Germline CDR1 LGHNA, CDR2 YSLEER. The trim removed 0 bases at V and 7 bases at J, leaving 5 bases unmatched. CDR3 length equals 14 residues. Written as DNA, the CDR3 is TGCGCCAGCAGCCAAGAGGGCCAGGGGGGTGAAGCTTTCTTT. Translation gives CASSQEGQGGEAFF.

The chain recombines TRBV11-3 with TRBJ2-7; 12 bases align to TRBD1. V lost 5 bases, J lost 9 bases, and 20 bases stayed unmatched. The CDR3 has 18 residues. CDR1 and CDR2 (germline): SGHNT, YENEEA. In DNA, the CDR3 is TGTGCCAGCAGCCCTAGACGGCACCCGGGACAGGGGGCGATGGGGCAGTACTTC. Protein product: CASSPRRHPGQGAMGQYF.

The CDR3 reads CASSPGLAEYNEQFF. The CDR3 nucleotides read TGTGCCAGCTCACCCGGACTAGCAGAGTACAATGAGCAGTTCTTC. This sequence joins TRBV18 and TRBJ2-1; the match to TRBD2 covers 8 bases. The length of the CDR3 is 15 residues. Germline trimming cut 3 bases from V and 4 bases from J; bases unmatched to any gene: 5. In germline, CDR1 is KGHSH, CDR2 LQKENI.

The chain has TRBV5-4 and TRBJ2-3, with a possible D match to TRBD1 (5 bases). The CDR3 has 15 residues. The ends were cut back, 2 bases at V and 2 bases at J, with 12 bases in the middle. The V gene's germline CDR1 is SGHNT and CDR2 YYREEE (reference sequence). CDR3 residues: CASSLGVVLTDTQYF. CDR3 nucleotides: TGTGCCAGCAGCTTAGGGGTAGTTCTCACAGATACGCAGTATTTT.

The chain carries TRBV30 and TRBJ2-1; D unclear. V lost 1 base and J lost 7, with 11 bases in between. CDR3 length equals 13 residues. The germline V gene encodes CDR1 GTSNPN and CDR2 SVGIG (reference sequence). The CDR3 region is CAWSASWLNEQFF. In nucleotides, the CDR3 is TGTGCCTGGAGTGCTTCCTGGCTTAATGAGCAGTTCTTC.

The gene calls are TRBV28 and TRBJ1-3; perhaps TRBD1 as D (6 bases). The CDR3 extends over 14 amino acids. V lost 6 bases and J lost 0, with 9 bases in between. Germline lookup yields CDR1 MDHEN and CDR2 SYDVKM. In DNA form, the CDR3 reads TGTGCCAGCAGCCCGGACAGCTCTGGAAACACCATATATTTT. As protein: CASSPDSSGNTIYF.

The V and J genes are TRBV7-9 and TRBJ2-1, with D perhaps matching TRBD2 (6 bases). The germline V and J ends were trimmed by 3 bases and 7 bases, with 16 bases remaining between them. Germline V gene lookup returns CDR1 SEHNR and CDR2 FQNEAQ (reference sequence). CDR3 size: 15 residues. CDR3 sequence reads: CASSFSGGTGNEQFF. CDR3 bases: TGTGCCAGCAGCTTCAGCGGCGGGACGGGGAATGAGCAGTTCTTC.

V usage is TRBV11-2 and J usage is TRBJ2-1; D gene uncertain. Per germline, CDR1 SGHAT and CDR2 FQNNGV. The CDR3 contains 13 residues. Trimming removed 1 base at V and 4 bases at J, with 5 bases between. The CDR3 reads CASSLALYNEQFF. CDR3 sequence (DNA): TGTGCCAGCAGCTTAGCTCTATACAATGAGCAGTTCTTC.